These 17 T cell receptor beta chains share one sample of origin, sequenced in a study of blood T cell repertoires in COVID-19. TCRdb's copy holds only in-frame clones and misses some; the assay was immunoSEQ multiplex PCR. The sample contains roughly 70,000 clones, less than 85% of which appear only once. Sequenced input: peripheral blood. Receptors originate from a man in his fifties or sixties with acute or convalescent COVID-19.

The chain couples TRBV3-1 (or the pseudogene TRBV3-2) to TRBJ2-7, with D perhaps matching TRBD2 (7 bases). The germline V gene has CDR1 LGHDT and CDR2 YNNKEL (reference sequence). The CDR3 spans 15 residues. The V end lost 0 bases, the J end lost 6 bases, and 15 bases lay between the germline ends. The CDR3 sequence is CASSQDQGGGSEQYV. CDR3 coding DNA: TGTGCCAGCAGCCAAGATCAGGGCGGGGGCTCCGAGCAGTACGTC.

This rearrangement joins TRBV14 to TRBJ1-1; 7 nucleotides line up with TRBD1. Germline loops: CDR1 SGHDN, CDR2 FVKESK. This CDR3 spans 12 amino acids. The V gene end was trimmed by 1 base and the J gene end by 11 bases; junction bases not matched to a gene: 4. The DNA for the CDR3 is TGTGCCAGCAGCCAAGTAGCCAGGGGGGCTTTCTTT. Translation: CASSQVARGAFF.

The chain uses TRBV7-9 and TRBJ2-5, with 9 bases matching TRBD2. V was clipped by 3 bases and J by 4 bases; unmatched bases: 3. The CDR3 consists of 14 residues. Germline V gene data show CDR1 as SEHNR and CDR2 as FQNEAQ (reference sequence). DNA for the CDR3: TGTGCCAGCAGCTTTGGTAGCGGGGGAGAGACCCAGTACTTC. Protein product: CASSFGSGGETQYF.

The chain joins TRBV4-1 to TRBJ1-6, with a tentative D call TRBD1 (6 bases). The CDR3 is 19 residues long. Germline-derived CDR1 and CDR2 are MGHRA and YSYEKL. V lost 0 bases and J 10 bases, leaving 25 bases between the germline ends. CDR3 protein: CASSQEWDTGAAKTSPLHF. The CDR3 DNA reads as TGCGCCAGCAGCCAAGAGTGGGACACTGGTGCAGCGAAAACCTCACCCCTCCACTTT.

The chain couples TRBV19 to TRBJ2-1, with D possibly matching TRBD2 (6 bases). Trimming left V 5 bases short and J 8 bases short, with 19 bases between. This CDR3 contains 15 residues. CDR1 is LNHDA and CDR2 is SQIVND in the germline V gene (reference sequence). CDR3 coding DNA: TGTGCCAGTAGTGCTTCCGGGACTGGCGTGTATGAGCAGTTCTTC. This gives the protein CASSASGTGVYEQFF. Full variable domain (remainder filled in from reference TRBV19 and TRBJ2-1): DGGITQSPKYLFRKEGQNVTLSCEQNLNHDAMYWYRQDPGQGLRLIYYSQIVNDFQKGDIAEGYSVSREKKESFPLTVTSAQKNPTAFYLCASSASGTGVYEQFFGPGTRLTVL.

J is TRBJ2-3 and V is TRBV12-3 or TRBV12-4; D remains unclear. V lost 2 bases to trimming and J lost 0 bases, with 3 bases between them. CDR3 length: 13 amino acids. The CDR3 here is CASSLTSTDTQYF. DNA of the CDR3: TGTGCCAGCAGTTTAACTAGCACAGATACGCAGTATTTT.

The chain has TRBV18 and TRBJ2-3, with TRBD2 matching 8 bases. V dropped 9 bases and J dropped 3; count of bases not matched to a gene: 2. The germline gives CDR1 KGHSH, CDR2 LQKENI. This CDR3 has 12 amino acids. This chain's CDR3 is CASGLATDTQYF. The CDR3 DNA reads TGTGCCAGTGGACTAGCAACAGATACGCAGTATTTT.

The chain joins TRBV15 to TRBJ2-7; D perhaps matches TRBD1 (6 bases). The germline gives CDR1 LNHNV, CDR2 YYDKDF (reference sequence). The length of the CDR3 is 14 residues. Trimming shortened V by 11 bases and J by 3 bases, and 20 bases separated the two germline ends. In nucleotides, the CDR3 is TGTGCCGCCCACGGACAGCCGAAAAGCTACGAGCAGTACGTC. Translating it yields CAAHGQPKSYEQYV.

This clone was detected only a few times. J is TRBJ2-3 and V is TRBV18, with 7 bases that match TRBD2. Per the germline V gene, CDR1 is KGHSH and CDR2 is LQKENI. V lost 3 bases and J lost 4; bases outside the gene matches: 10. The CDR3 length is 16 residues. This CDR3 is CASSPGGTAGSDTQYF. The DNA for the CDR3 is TGTGCCAGCTCACCGGGAGGGACGGCGGGGTCAGATACGCAGTATTTT.

This rearrangement joins TRBV5-1 to TRBJ2-1; D is perhaps TRBD1 (5 bases). Trimming removed 1 base from V and 5 bases from J, with 10 bases in between. This CDR3 is built from 14 residues. In germline, CDR1 is SGHRS, CDR2 YFSETQ. CDR3 in amino acids: CASSLFQGNNEQFF. The CDR3 DNA reads TGCGCCAGCAGCTTGTTTCAGGGCAACAATGAGCAGTTCTTC.

This chain uses TRBV19 with TRBJ2-2; 13 bases match TRBD2. The V gene's germline CDR1 is LNHDA and CDR2 SQIVND (reference sequence). Trimming removed 3 bases from V and 5 bases from J; junction bases left unmatched: 12. The CDR3 extends over 19 amino acids. The CDR3 DNA is TGTGCCAGTAGTATTTGGGCTTTCGGGACTAGCGGGAAGACCGGGGAGCTGTTTTTT. Its translation: CASSIWAFGTSGKTGELFF.

V gene TRBV19 combines with J gene TRBJ2-5; TRBD1 matches at 12 bases. CDR1 and CDR2 from the germline V gene are LNHDA and SQIVND (reference sequence). Trimming at V came to 3 bases and at J to 5 bases, leaving 7 bases not matched to a gene. The CDR3 length is 16 residues. CDR3 residues: CASSMGDRGLRETQYF. Written as DNA, the CDR3 is TGTGCCAGTAGTATGGGGGACAGGGGGCTTCGGGAGACCCAGTACTTC. The entire variable domain, with the rest obtained from reference TRBV19 and TRBJ2-5, is as follows: DGGITQSPKYLFRKEGQNVTLSCEQNLNHDAMYWYRQDPGQGLRLIYYSQIVNDFQKGDIAEGYSVSREKKESFPLTVTSAQKNPTAFYLCASSMGDRGLRETQYFGPGTRLLVL.

This clone has just one count. The chain has TRBV20-1 and TRBJ1-2; possibly TRBD1 for D (5 bases). From germline, CDR1 is DFQATT and CDR2 SNEGSKA (reference sequence). The germline V and J ends were trimmed by 3 bases and 10 bases, with 12 bases remaining between them. This CDR3 region has 11 residues. CDR3 DNA: TGCAGTGCTAGGTGGGGCAGCCTCTACACCTTC. This encodes CSARWGSLYTF.

This clone was observed at least ten times. This chain joins TRBV14 and TRBJ2-7; no reliable D call. V dropped 0 bases and J dropped 2 bases, with 11 bases sitting between them. The CDR3 spans 15 residues. CDR1 and CDR2 from the germline V gene are SGHDN and FVKESK. In DNA, the CDR3 is TGTGCCAGCAGCCAAGAAGAAGCTCTTCCCTACGAGCAGTACTTC. Translating gives CASSQEEALPYEQYF.

The chain joins TRBV2 to TRBJ1-1, with D unclear. Looked up from germline, CDR1 is SNHLY and CDR2 is FYNNEI. Trimming pared 7 bases from V and 8 bases from J, leaving 11 bases between. This CDR3 is 11 amino acids long. CDR3 sequence reads: CASKSQIEAFF. The CDR3 DNA is TGTGCCAGCAAATCCCAAATCGAAGCTTTCTTT.

The chain is built from TRBV2 and TRBJ1-5; D may be TRBD1 (5 bases). CDR3 length equals 14 residues. Germline lookup yields CDR1 SNHLY and CDR2 FYNNEI. V lost 4 bases, J lost 6 bases, and 13 bases lay in between. CDR3 in amino acids: CASSGVGGSQPQHF. The DNA for the CDR3 is TGTGCCAGCAGTGGGGTGGGGGGTAGTCAGCCCCAGCATTTT.

This clone was observed a handful of times. This chain connects TRBV24-1 to TRBJ1-1; D is ambiguous. The CDR3 is 13 amino acids. The V gene's germline CDR1 is KGHDR and CDR2 SFDVKD. Trimming took 5 bases from V and 4 from J, leaving 10 bases between them. The CDR3 coding sequence is TGTGCCACCAGTGGGAGGGAGGGCACTGAAGCTTTCTTT. Its protein product is CATSGREGTEAFF.